Below, one T cell receptor beta chain is given with its context. Germline is not matched at one junction end, which may reflect a read error. This entry comes from a study of blood T cell repertoires in COVID-19. Study-level background: Acute-phase and convalescent COVID-19 samples originated in the United States, Italy and Spain.

Some clones are missing from TCRdb's copy, which holds only in-frame ones; the method was immunoSEQ multiplex PCR. This sample has 350,000 to 400,000 clones, with about 89% found just once. The CDR3 loop spans 15 amino acids. CDR1 SSHAT and CDR2 FNYEAQ come from the germline V gene (reference sequence). The V gene is TRBV7-7, the J gene TRBJ2-5; TRBD1 matches at 7 bases. Sequenced sample: peripheral blood. The receptor comes from a woman in her twenties or thirties with COVID-19, enrolled during active disease. The chain's CDR3 is CASSPGVGQQETQYF. CDR3 DNA sequence: TGTGCTAGCAGCCCCGGCGTGGGACAGCAAGAGACCCAGTACTTC.